Shown below are 24 T cell receptor beta chains from a single sample sequenced in a study of Ad26.COV2.S vaccination and SARS-CoV-2 variants. The treatment here: some 20 received Ad26.COV2.S at low or high dose, single or two shots; about 5 received placebo; per-sample allocation not given. Specimen acquisition occurred on day 63 following the initial vaccine or placebo injection. Clones were read by immunoSEQ multiplex PCR, and TCRdb kept only the in-frame ones, dropping some. The sample shows about 400,000 clones, approximately 89% of them seen only once. Sequences were derived from peripheral blood, sampled in a trial of Ad26.COV2.S vaccine versus placebo. These receptors originate from a person between 18 and 59 years old who received the Ad26.COV2.S COVID-19 vaccine or a placebo.

This clone occurred once. This chain joins TRBV5-1 and TRBJ2-3, with D maybe TRBD2 (7 bases). This CDR3 is built from 15 residues. With 1 base removed from V and 5 bases from J, the gap between germline ends came to 14 bases. The germline CDR1 and CDR2 sequences are SGHRS and YFSETQ. CDR3 protein: CASSLWRGEGDTQYF. CDR3 sequence (DNA): TGCGCCAGCAGCTTGTGGAGGGGGGAGGGAGATACGCAGTATTTT.

This clone turned up a few times. The chain joins TRBV27 to TRBJ1-2; D perhaps matches TRBD1 (6 bases). In germline, CDR1 is MNHEY, CDR2 SMNVEV (reference sequence). This CDR3 spans 14 amino acids. Trimming stripped 5 bases from V and 4 bases from J, with 14 bases between. CDR3 amino acids: CASSPLSGAYGYTF. For the CDR3, the DNA is TGTGCCAGCAGTCCCCTGTCAGGGGCCTATGGCTACACCTTC.

A note on this clone: Other DNA variants within this sample encode the same CDR3. This rearrangement joins TRBV15 to TRBJ2-5, with TRBD1 as a possible D gene (6 bases). Trimming cost V 1 base and J 3 bases, with 6 bases left between them. This CDR3 has 13 residues. Germline loops: CDR1 LNHNV, CDR2 YYDKDF (reference sequence). The CDR3 DNA reads as TGTGCCACCAGCAGAGGGACAGAAGAGACCCAGTACTTC. Protein product: CATSRGTEETQYF.

The J gene is TRBJ1-2, the V gene TRBV5-8; D gene uncertain. V lost 0 bases, J lost 6 bases, and 9 bases lay in between. The CDR3 has 13 residues. CDR1 SGHTS and CDR2 YDEGEE come from the germline V gene. CDR3 nucleotides: TGTGCCAGCAGCTTGGTCCACGGCGATGGCTACACCTTC. It encodes CASSLVHGDGYTF. The full variable domain, rest sourced from reference TRBV5-8 and TRBJ1-2, is EAGVTQSPTHLIKTRGQQATLRCSPISGHTSVYWYQQALGLGLQFLLWYDEGEERNRGNFPPRFSGRQFPNYSSELNVNALELEDSALYLCASSLVHGDGYTFGSGTRLTVV.

This clone showed up just a few times. The chain employs TRBV7-2 and TRBJ2-4; no definite D call. This CDR3 comprises 18 residues. Germline V CDR1 and CDR2: SGHTA, FQGNSA. V was cut by 2 bases and J by 0 bases, with 17 bases left in between. CDR3 sequence reads: CASSLISKRRRAKNIQYF. The CDR3 DNA sequence: TGTGCCAGCAGCTTAATTTCGAAGAGACGGCGAGCCAAAAACATTCAGTACTTC.

This clone was observed once. This rearrangement joins TRBV7-9 to TRBJ2-3; D gene uncertain. V lost 4 bases and J lost 5, with 10 bases in between. CDR3 length equals 13 residues. CDR1 is SEHNR, CDR2 FQNEAQ, per germline (reference sequence). DNA for the CDR3: TGTGCCAGCAGCTCCCTGAGGAAAGATACGCAGTATTTT. Translating it yields CASSSLRKDTQYF. The entire variable domain, with the rest obtained from reference TRBV7-9 and TRBJ2-3, is as follows: DTGVSQNPRHKITKRGQNVTFRCDPISEHNRLYWYRQTLGQGPEFLTYFQNEAQLEKSRLLSDRFSAERPKGSFSTLEIQRTEQGDSAMYLCASSSLRKDTQYFGPGTRLTVL.

The V call is TRBV7-9, the J call TRBJ1-2; D ambiguous. The CDR3 is made up of 12 amino acids. The germline V gene encodes CDR1 SEHNR and CDR2 FQNEAQ (reference sequence). V lost 1 base and J lost 4, with 4 bases in between. CDR3 amino acids: CASSLVPYGYTF. The CDR3 DNA reads as TGTGCCAGCAGCTTAGTACCCTATGGCTACACCTTC.

The gene calls are TRBV2 and TRBJ1-4, with 8 bases lining up with TRBD1. The V gene end was trimmed by 3 bases and the J gene end by 9 bases; junction bases not matched to a gene: 6. The length of the CDR3 is 14 residues. Germline lookup yields CDR1 SNHLY and CDR2 FYNNEI. CDR3 region: CASSESTGAKKLFF. As DNA, the CDR3 is TGTGCCAGCAGTGAGTCGACAGGGGCTAAAAAACTGTTTTTT.

This clone was seen only a few times. This chain uses TRBV18 with TRBJ2-7; D remains unclear. This CDR3 comprises 13 residues. CDR1 is KGHSH, CDR2 LQKENI, per germline. Trimming removed 3 bases at V and 6 bases at J, with 12 bases between. The CDR3 is CASSPTFKGEQYF. CDR3 nucleotide sequence: TGTGCCAGCTCACCCACCTTCAAGGGCGAGCAGTACTTC. Combining the CDR3 with reference TRBV18 and TRBJ2-7 gives the whole variable domain NAGVMQNPRHLVRRRGQEARLRCSPMKGHSHVYWYRQLPEEGLKFMVYLQKENIIDESGMPKERFSAEFPKEGPSILRIQQVVRGDSAAYFCASSPTFKGEQYFGPGTRLTVT.

The chain employs TRBV19 and TRBJ2-2; the D is unclear. The ends were cut back, 3 bases at V and 4 bases at J, with 15 bases in the middle. In germline, CDR1 is LNHDA, CDR2 SQIVND (reference sequence). The CDR3 has 16 residues. CDR3 bases: TGTGCCAGTAGTATTGTGACCTCTAAGAGCACCGGGGAGCTGTTTTTT. Translated: CASSIVTSKSTGELFF.

The chain employs TRBV30 and TRBJ2-1; D is perhaps TRBD2 (5 bases). With 4 bases removed from V and 9 bases from J, the gap between germline ends came to 10 bases. Per the germline V gene, CDR1 is GTSNPN and CDR2 is SVGIG (reference sequence). The CDR3 spans 11 residues. The CDR3 protein is CAWTTKSEQFF. The CDR3 coding sequence is TGTGCCTGGACGACTAAGTCTGAGCAGTTCTTC.

This chain connects TRBV5-4 to TRBJ1-1; no clear D. The V end was cut by 4 bases, the J end by 1 base, with 11 bases between. The CDR3 spans 14 residues. Germline-derived CDR1 and CDR2 are SGHNT and YYREEE (reference sequence). The CDR3 nucleotides read TGTGCCAGCAGCATCGACCAAGCGAACACTGAAGCTTTCTTT. Protein: CASSIDQANTEAFF. Full variable domain (rest looked up from reference TRBV5-4 and TRBJ1-1): ETGVTQSPTHLIKTRGQQVTLRCSSQSGHNTVSWYQQALGQGPQFIFQYYREEENGRGNFPPRFSGLQFPNYSSELNVNALELDDSALYLCASSIDQANTEAFFGQGTRLTVV.

The chain combines TRBV7-8 with TRBJ2-7; maybe TRBD2 (5 bases). The CDR3 spans 15 residues. Deletions cut 0 bases from V and 3 bases from J, with 12 bases between. The germline CDR1 and CDR2 sequences are SGHVS and FQNEAQ. CDR3 bases: TGTGCCAGCAGCTTAGCGGGCCCGGGAAACTACGAGCAGTACTTC. Translating it yields CASSLAGPGNYEQYF.

The chain carries TRBV18 and TRBJ2-2; 7 bases match TRBD1. The CDR3 sequence is 18 residues long. J lost 0 bases, V lost 2 bases, and 9 bases had no gene match. Germline CDR1 reads KGHSH; CDR2 reads LQKENI. The CDR3 nucleotides read TGTGCCAGCTCACCATGGCCCTCAACAGGGGCGAACACCGGGGAGCTGTTTTTT. It yields the protein CASSPWPSTGANTGELFF.

This chain links TRBV14 with TRBJ2-7; 8 positions match TRBD2. CDR3 size: 14 residues. V shed 3 bases, J shed 3 bases, and the junction held 4 bases outside the gene matches. Per the germline V gene, CDR1 is SGHDN and CDR2 is FVKESK. The CDR3 region has the DNA TGTGCCAGCAGCCATGGGACTAGGGGCTACGAGCAGTACTTC. It codes for CASSHGTRGYEQYF.

A few counts support this clone. This chain connects TRBV24-1 to TRBJ1-5, with D unclear. Germline lookup yields CDR1 KGHDR and CDR2 SFDVKD. V was pared by 9 bases and J by 2 bases, with 7 bases between. The CDR3 is 12 amino acids. The CDR3 reads CATSLGNQPQHF. The CDR3 bases are TGTGCCACCTCACTGGGCAATCAGCCCCAGCATTTT.

This chain connects TRBV14 to TRBJ1-5, with unresolved D. The CDR3 consists of 16 residues. The V and J ends lost 1 base and 4 bases respectively, with 14 bases between them. From germline, CDR1 is SGHDN and CDR2 FVKESK. CDR3 region: CASSQVVTAPNQPQHF. The DNA of the CDR3 is TGTGCCAGCAGCCAAGTCGTCACAGCCCCGAATCAGCCCCAGCATTTT.

CDR3 DNA: TGTGCCAGCGTGCTTAGCGGGATCTCCTACGAGCAGTACTTC. It yields the protein CASVLSGISYEQYF. The chain couples TRBV7-9 to TRBJ2-7; 8 bases align to TRBD2. The ends lost 8 bases at V and 0 bases at J; junction bases unmatched: 6. The CDR3 has 14 residues. Germline assignment: CDR1 SEHNR and CDR2 FQNEAQ (reference sequence).

The V call is TRBV20-1, the J call TRBJ2-7; maybe TRBD2 (5 bases). The CDR3 spans 11 residues. Trimming removed 4 bases at V and 4 bases at J, with 8 bases between. CDR1 is DFQATT, CDR2 SNEGSKA, per germline (reference sequence). CDR3 coding DNA: TGCAGTGCTAAGAGGGATTACGAGCAGTACTTC. Translating gives CSAKRDYEQYF.

This clone was counted only a few times. V is TRBV3-1 (or the pseudogene TRBV3-2) and J is TRBJ1-1, with 8 bases lining up with TRBD1. CDR3 length: 13 residues. Unmatched junction bases numbered 4, after V lost 4 bases and J lost 6 bases. In germline, CDR1 is LGHDT, CDR2 YNNKEL (reference sequence). CDR3 bases: TGTGCCAGCAGCCCAGGACAGGGCCCTGAAGCTTTCTTT. Its protein product is CASSPGQGPEAFF.

This chain links TRBV5-1 with TRBJ2-2; 12 bases are shared with TRBD2. The ends lost 2 bases at V and 8 bases at J; junction bases unmatched: 13. Germline values: CDR1 SGHRS, CDR2 YFSETQ. The CDR3 loop spans 18 amino acids. CDR3 protein: CASSLLAGGLSRAGELFF. The CDR3 nucleotides read TGCGCCAGCAGCTTACTAGCGGGAGGATTGTCTAGAGCTGGGGAGCTGTTTTTT.

The chain couples TRBV11-2 to TRBJ2-3; 8 bases line up with TRBD1. Germline V gene lookup returns CDR1 SGHAT and CDR2 FQNNGV. This CDR3 has 14 amino acids. V lost 5 bases to trimming and J lost 5 bases; unmatched junction nucleotides: 6. CDR3 region: CASSPGGSGDTQYF. DNA of the CDR3: TGTGCCAGCAGCCCAGGGGGCTCGGGAGATACGCAGTATTTT.

This chain joins TRBV4-2 and TRBJ2-4, with TRBD2 matching 9 bases. In germline, CDR1 is LGHNA, CDR2 YNFKEQ. The trim removed 4 bases at V and 6 bases at J, leaving 7 bases unmatched. This CDR3 region has 15 residues. The CDR3 sequence: CASSPRSSGTNIQYF. CDR3 nucleotides: TGTGCCAGCAGCCCAAGATCTAGCGGGACAAACATTCAGTACTTC.

This CDR3 is CASSLKSGSFYEQYF. The CDR3 nucleotides are TGTGCCAGCAGCTTAAAGAGCGGGAGTTTCTACGAGCAGTACTTC. V gene TRBV7-2 combines with J gene TRBJ2-7; 8 bases are shared with TRBD2. Germline values: CDR1 SGHTA, CDR2 FQGNSA. The CDR3 has 15 amino acids. V was pared by 2 bases and J by 3 bases, with 6 bases of the junction left unmatched.